This T cell receptor (beta chain) was identified during a study of blood T cell repertoires in COVID-19. Study as a whole: Specimens from acute and convalescent COVID-19 originated in the United States, Italy and Spain. T cells, B-cell-depleted T cells, or PBMCs supplied cDNA or gDNA.

Authors' analysis steps: Reference gene primers were amplified, and this amplification served to estimate nucleated cell counts. Assay: immunoSEQ multiplex PCR; the TCRdb copy retains only in-frame clones and omits some. Clonal size and the V and J genes are those of that table, whereas D and trimming came from the DNA. The sample holds roughly 170,000 clones, around 87% seen once. The specimen sequenced was peripheral blood. This clonotype was sampled from a man in his forties with active or convalescent COVID-19.

Here the CDR3 reads CASTILGSHEQFF. The DNA of the CDR3 is TGTGCCAGCACCATCCTAGGAAGTCATGAGCAGTTCTTC. The chain uses TRBV2 and TRBJ2-1, with D unresolved. Trimming took 7 bases from V and 8 from J, leaving 15 bases between them. CDR1 and CDR2 from the germline V gene are SNHLY and FYNNEI. The CDR3 contains 13 residues.